This is a list of T cell receptor beta chains from one sample in a study of shared clonotypes between healthy human individuals. The method was immunoSEQ multiplex PCR; TCRdb's version includes in-frame clones alone and lacks a portion of them. The top ten clones hold 0.36% of a sample with some 2,500,000 clones, 93% of them seen once. Sequenced material: naive CD4+ T cells from PBMCs. The receptors come from a man aged 18 to 29 in good health. Some clones in this sample may be carry-over from other donors' samples. The CDR3 runs from the conserved cysteine through the conserved F or W. The order of the fields is clone size, V gene, D gene, J gene, CDR3 DNA, CDR3 protein. The D gene is left open where the match is weak. Size is omitted from some rows. Given values are once, few, many or a class for expanded clones.

.,TRBV28,TRBD2,TRBJ2-1,TGTGCCAGCAGGCGTGGGGGAAGCGGGAGGTACAATGAGCAGTTCTTC,CASRRGGSGRYNEQFF
.,TRBV5-8,.,TRBJ2-2,TGTGCCAGCAGCTGGGCGAGAGGCGGAACCGGGGAGCTGTTTTTT,CASSWARGGTGELFF
.,TRBV6-6,.,TRBJ2-1,TGTGCCAGCAGCCCGGGCCTAAGGGATGAGCAGTTCTTC,CASSPGLRDEQFF
.,TRBV29-1,.,TRBJ1-5,TGCAGCGTTGAAGTAGGCAATCAGCCCCAGCATTTT,CSVEVGNQPQHF
.,TRBV7-2,.,TRBJ2-2,TGTGCCAGCAGCTTAGGGCTTCCCGCCGGGGAGCTGTTTTTT,CASSLGLPAGELFF
.,TRBV1,.,TRBJ2-3,TGCACCAGCAGCCCCCGTCGGGGAGCTCTGGGCACAGATACGCAGTATTTT,CTSSPRRGALGTDTQYF
once,TRBV7-7,.,TRBJ2-5,TGTGCCAGCAGCTTAGGTCCAGGGCCAGAGACCCAGTACTTC,CASSLGPGPETQYF
.,TRBV28,TRBD1,TRBJ1-1,TGTGCCAGCAGCCGACCTGGGACAGACACTGAAGCTTTCTTT,CASSRPGTDTEAFF
.,TRBV28,TRBD1,TRBJ2-7,TGTGCCAGCAGGGGACCGGGACAGGGGGCCTACGAGCAGTACTTC,CASRGPGQGAYEQYF
.,TRBV25-1,.,TRBJ1-1,TGTGCCAGCAGTGAAATCGACGAGCCTGGGGCTTTCTTT,CASSEIDEPGAFF
once,TRBV7-2,.,TRBJ2-2,TGTGCCAGCAGCTTTAGGGGGGCGCGGGACACCGGGGAGCTGTTTTTT,CASSFRGARDTGELFF
.,TRBV15,TRBD1,TRBJ2-7,TGTGCCACCACCCAGGACAGGGGACAATACGAGCAGTACTTC,CATTQDRGQYEQYF
.,TRBV14,.,TRBJ2-7,TGTGCCAGCAGCCAAGACCCGAGGGTGTTTGACGAGCAGTACTTC,CASSQDPRVFDEQYF
.,TRBV29-1,TRBD2,TRBJ2-5,TGCAGCATACTAGGGACTAGCGGGAACGGAGAGACCCAGTACTTC,CSILGTSGNGETQYF
.,TRBV29-1,TRBD2,TRBJ2-3,TGCAGCGTTGAAGATTGGGAGGGCAGCGTTCTCGCTAGCACAGATACGCAGTATTTT,CSVEDWEGSVLASTDTQYF
.,TRBV28,.,TRBJ1-5,TGTGCCAGCAGTCCGACAGGAGATCAGCCCCAGCATTTT,CASSPTGDQPQHF
.,TRBV30,TRBD1,TRBJ1-1,TGTGCCTGGAGTGTACGGGACAGTAAAAACACTGAAGCTTTCTTT,CAWSVRDSKNTEAFF
.,TRBV19,TRBD1,TRBJ2-6,TGTGCCAGTAGAATCCGGGACAGGGGGCGAGGGGCCAACGTCCTGACTTTC,CASRIRDRGRGANVLTF
.,TRBV9,TRBD1,TRBJ1-3,TGTGCCAGCAGCGGGGACAGTGCCTCTGGAAACACCATATATTTT,CASSGDSASGNTIYF
once,TRBV9,TRBD1,TRBJ1-2,TGTGCCAGCAGCGTAGCTTCACCGACAGGGGCGAATGGCTACACCTTC,CASSVASPTGANGYTF
.,TRBV10-2,TRBD2,TRBJ2-5,TGCGCCAGCCCTGAGGGGGCTAGCGGGAGGTCGCGGGAGACCCAGTACTTC,CASPEGASGRSRETQYF
.,TRBV28,TRBD1,TRBJ1-2,TGTGCCAGCAGTTTATGGGACAGGGTTCCTTTTGGCTACACCTTC,CASSLWDRVPFGYTF
once,TRBV6-1,TRBD1,TRBJ2-7,TGTGCCAGCAGTGGATCCGGGACAGGGAAGGTCTACGAGCAGTACTTC,CASSGSGTGKVYEQYF
.,TRBV7-9,.,TRBJ2-5,TGTGCCAGCAGCTTAGTTATGCAGACCCAGTACTTC,CASSLVMQTQYF
.,TRBV27,.,TRBJ2-1,TGTGCCAGCAGTCCCAGAGGACCCCTGGGGAATGAGCAGTTCTTC,CASSPRGPLGNEQFF
once,TRBV19,.,TRBJ2-7,TGTGCCAGTAGTATCGGAGGGCCTGGGTACGAGCAGTACTTC,CASSIGGPGYEQYF
once,TRBV19,TRBD1,TRBJ1-1,TGTGCCAGTAGCCTCGACAGGGTGGGCACTGAAGCTTTCTTT,CASSLDRVGTEAFF
once,TRBV28,TRBD2,TRBJ2-3,TGTGCCAGCAGTTTCCTAGCGGGAGGGTTAAGGGGTACGCAGTATTTT,CASSFLAGGLRGTQYF
.,TRBV5-3,TRBD1,TRBJ1-5,TGTGCCAGAAGCCCGACAGGGATCCCTTGTAGCAATCAGCCCCAGCATTTT,CARSPTGIPCSNQPQHF
.,TRBV27,TRBD1,TRBJ1-4,TGTGCCAGCAGTCCTCGACAGGGGGCGGATAAACTGTTTTTT,CASSPRQGADKLFF
once,TRBV13,.,TRBJ2-7,TGTGCCAGCAGCTCCTCCCAGGGGCATGCCTACGAGCAGTACTTC,CASSSSQGHAYEQYF
once,TRBV5-1,.,TRBJ2-1,TGCGCCAGCAGCTTGGCCGGCGGGCCCTCCTACAATGAGCAGTTCTTC,CASSLAGGPSYNEQFF
.,TRBV7-9,.,TRBJ2-3,TGTGCCAGCAGCTTCCCTGGCGCAGATACGCAGTATTTT,CASSFPGADTQYF
.,TRBV10-3,.,TRBJ1-6,TGTGCCATCAGGACTATAAAGGGAGACCCTAATTCACCCCTCCACTTT,CAIRTIKGDPNSPLHF
once,TRBV15,.,TRBJ1-4,TGTGCCACCAGCAGAGATCCTTCGGGTAATAATGAAAAACTGTTTTTT,CATSRDPSGNNEKLFF
.,TRBV5-1,TRBD1,TRBJ1-1,TGCGCCAGCAGCTTCACCCAGGGGGGCACTGAAGCTTTCTTT,CASSFTQGGTEAFF
once,TRBV7-8,.,TRBJ2-2,TGTGCCAGCAGCGCGACCACCGGGGAGCTGTTTTTT,CASSATTGELFF
.,TRBV6-1,.,TRBJ1-4,TGTGCCAGCAGTGGAAGTTTAGGGAGGGTGGTCGAAAAACTGTTTTTT,CASSGSLGRVVEKLFF
few,TRBV5-1,TRBD2,TRBJ2-1,TGCGCCAGCAGCTTGGGGGAGGGTTCCTACAATGAGCAGTTCTTC,CASSLGEGSYNEQFF
.,TRBV4-3,TRBD2,TRBJ2-3,TGCGCCAGCAGCCAAACCCTGGGACTAGCGGGAGGGGCAGATACGCAGTATTTT,CASSQTLGLAGGADTQYF
once,TRBV18,.,TRBJ1-1,TGTGCCAGCTCACAGGCGGGACAAATGAACACTGAAGCTTTCTTT,CASSQAGQMNTEAFF
.,TRBV28,.,TRBJ2-7,TGTGCCAGCAGTTTATTGGGGACCTACGAGCAGTACTTC,CASSLLGTYEQYF
.,TRBV30,.,TRBJ1-2,TGTGCCTGGAGACCCCCGGGGGGCAGGAACTATGGCTACACCTTC,CAWRPPGGRNYGYTF
.,TRBV5-1,TRBD2,TRBJ2-1,TGCGCCAGCAGCACACCGGCGGCTTCCCGGAGAGCGGGAGCTCCCTACAATGAGCAGTTCTTC,CASSTPAASRRAGAPYNEQFF
.,TRBV9,.,TRBJ1-4,TGTGCCAGCAGCCCCCGGGGGGCGACTAATGAAAAACTGTTTTTT,CASSPRGATNEKLFF
few,TRBV5-4,.,TRBJ1-2,TGTGCCAGCAGCGGCTGGATGGACTATGGCTACACCTTC,CASSGWMDYGYTF
.,TRBV11-2,.,TRBJ2-5,TGTGCCAGCAGCCTGGGAGAGAAGGAGACCCAGTACTTC,CASSLGEKETQYF
.,TRBV23-1,.,TRBJ2-2,TGCGCCAGCCGTCGGGAATGGGAGCTGTTTTTT,CASRREWELFF
.,TRBV30,TRBD1,TRBJ1-1,TGTGCCTGGGGGGGGACAGCCTCGTGGAGGGCTTTCTTT,CAWGGTASWRAFF
once,TRBV19,TRBD1,TRBJ2-7,TGTGCCAGTAGTTTGGGACAGGCGCATTCCGAGCAGTACTTC,CASSLGQAHSEQYF
.,TRBV5-1,.,TRBJ1-2,TGCGCCAGCAGCTTGGGGTTGGGCAACTCCTATGGCTACACCTTC,CASSLGLGNSYGYTF
.,TRBV5-4,TRBD2,TRBJ2-5,TGTGCCAGCAGCTTTGGTCGGGAGGTCCAAGAGACCCAGTACTTC,CASSFGREVQETQYF
.,TRBV19,.,TRBJ1-5,TGTGCCAGTAGTATCCAGAGAAATCAGCCCCAGCATTTT,CASSIQRNQPQHF
.,TRBV6-1,TRBD1,TRBJ1-2,TGTGCCAGCAGTGGACAGGGGAAGGCCTATGGCTACACCTTC,CASSGQGKAYGYTF
.,TRBV2,.,TRBJ1-5,TGTGCCAGCAAAAGCGAGGGCAATCAGCCCCAGCATTTT,CASKSEGNQPQHF
.,TRBV7-2,.,TRBJ2-2,TGTGCCAGCAGAGAGGGGCGGACGGGAGCGGCCGGGGAGCTGTTTTTT,CASREGRTGAAGELFF
.,TRBV28,TRBD2,TRBJ2-1,TGTGCCAGCAGCTCCTTCGGGCTAGCGGGAGGCTTAGAGCAGTTCTTC,CASSSFGLAGGLEQFF
.,TRBV27,.,TRBJ2-5,TGTGCCAGCAGTCCCCGACAGGACCAAGAGACCCAGTACTTC,CASSPRQDQETQYF